These 31 T cell receptor beta chains originate from one sample sequenced in a study of cytomegalovirus exposure and HLA in healthy donors (dated by TCRdb to 2017 to 2019). Receptors were amplified or captured by the immunoSEQ multiplex PCR assay. The multiplex PCR relied on a mix of 60 forward primers for TCR Vbeta segments and 13 reverse primers for TCR Jbeta segments. The immuneACCESS repertoire file appears here via TCRdb, limited to in-frame rearrangements. These files lack a portion of the clones; in checked studies, under half of the deficit traces to unresolved V genes, and the cause of the others is not known. This sample lists approximately 130,000 clones; approximately 83% were detected once. Clones ranked in the top ten supply roughly 1.2% of the sample. Specimen: PBMCs. Receptor source: a girl aged 2 to 10 in good health and CMV-seronegative.

This chain connects TRBV9 to TRBJ2-1; 7 bases line up with TRBD2. Germline V lookup: CDR1 SGDLS, CDR2 YYNGEE. V trimming: 2 bases; J trimming: 6 bases; junction bases outside the gene matches: 5. This CDR3 contains 14 residues. The DNA of the CDR3 is TGTGCCAGCAGCGTGGGAGGGACCAGCAATGAGCAGTTCTTC. It yields the protein CASSVGGTSNEQFF.

V is TRBV9 and J is TRBJ2-3, with 7 bases matching TRBD2. Losses at the gene ends were 0 bases for V and 3 bases for J; bases not matched to a gene: 1. Germline V CDR1 and CDR2: SGDLS, YYNGEE. The CDR3 loop spans 14 amino acids. CDR3 sequence reads: CASSVAAGTDTQYF. For the CDR3, the DNA is TGTGCCAGCAGCGTAGCAGCGGGGACAGATACGCAGTATTTT.

J is TRBJ2-1 and V is TRBV13; D perhaps matches TRBD1 (5 bases). V lost 5 bases and J lost 1, with 12 bases in between. The CDR3 contains 15 residues. Germline V lookup: CDR1 PRHDT, CDR2 FYEKMQ (reference sequence). In DNA, the CDR3 is TGTGCCAGCAGCCGAACAGGAGAATCCTACAATGAGCAGTTCTTC. This codes for CASSRTGESYNEQFF.

This chain links TRBV18 with TRBJ2-3; 7 bases agree with TRBD2. The ends lost 4 bases at V and 0 bases at J; junction bases unmatched: 7. In germline, CDR1 is KGHSH, CDR2 LQKENI. The CDR3 sequence is 16 residues long. The CDR3 is CASSRLAASSTDTQYF. The CDR3 DNA follows: TGTGCCAGCTCACGGCTAGCGGCCTCTAGCACAGATACGCAGTATTTT.

Here the CDR3 reads CASSPSPRARTYEQYF. The CDR3 DNA sequence: TGCGCCAGCAGCCCTAGCCCGAGAGCCCGCACCTACGAGCAGTACTTC. V is TRBV4-1 and J is TRBJ2-7; possible D gene TRBD2, 5 bases. The CDR3 is 16 residues long. The V end lost 4 bases, the J end lost 2 bases, and 18 bases lay between the germline ends. Germline CDR1 is MGHRA and CDR2 is YSYEKL.

The V and J genes are TRBV9 and TRBJ2-1; 11 bases fit TRBD2. V was clipped by 4 bases and J by 7 bases; unmatched bases: 10. Looked up from germline, CDR1 is SGDLS and CDR2 is YYNGEE. The CDR3 has 16 amino acids. In DNA form, the CDR3 reads TGTGCCAGCAGCCCTCTAGCGGGAGGTGATATTAATGAGCAGTTCTTC. This encodes CASSPLAGGDINEQFF.

The chain has TRBV6-6 and TRBJ2-5; a weak D match, TRBD1 (7 bases). The CDR3 is 14 amino acids. V gave up 4 bases and J gave up 2 bases, with 11 bases separating them. Per the germline V gene, CDR1 is MNHNY and CDR2 is SVGAGI (reference sequence). CDR3 region: CASSFPGGQETQYF. The CDR3 bases are TGTGCCAGCAGTTTCCCAGGGGGGCAAGAGACCCAGTACTTC.

This clone was counted once. The chain employs TRBV4-3 and TRBJ2-7; D is ambiguous. Germline assignment: CDR1 LGHNA and CDR2 YSLEER. This CDR3 is 15 amino acids long. Trimming pared 0 bases from V and 0 bases from J, leaving 9 bases between. The CDR3 sequence: CASSQDHINSYEQYF. The CDR3 region has the DNA TGCGCCAGCAGCCAAGATCACATTAACTCCTACGAGCAGTACTTC.

The chain is built from TRBV7-2 and TRBJ2-2; maybe TRBD2 (6 bases). Germline assignment: CDR1 SGHTA and CDR2 FQGNSA. The CDR3 length is 17 residues. Trimming shortened V by 0 bases and J by 1 base, and 12 bases separated the two germline ends. The CDR3, as DNA: TGTGCCAGCAGCTTAGCGTTTGCGGGGAGGAACACCGGGGAGCTGTTTTTT. Protein: CASSLAFAGRNTGELFF.

The CDR3 protein is CASSVNMADTQYF. The CDR3 DNA is TGTGCCAGCAGTGTGAACATGGCAGATACGCAGTATTTT. This rearrangement joins TRBV27 to TRBJ2-3; D not certain. Deletions cut 5 bases from V and 4 bases from J, with 10 bases between. The CDR3 loop spans 13 amino acids. Germline CDR1 and CDR2: MNHEY and SMNVEV (reference sequence).

This sequence joins TRBV28 and TRBJ1-2; D is uncertain. V shed 2 bases and J shed 8 bases, with 12 bases lying between them. CDR1 is MDHEN, CDR2 SYDVKM, per germline. CDR3 length equals 13 residues. The CDR3 DNA reads as TGTGCCAGCAGTTTACGGGGTTCGGTGGGCTACACCTTC. Amino acid sequence: CASSLRGSVGYTF.

The rearrangement links TRBV28 to TRBJ1-5, with a possible D match to TRBD1 (6 bases). There are 15 residues in the CDR3. Looked up from germline, CDR1 is MDHEN and CDR2 is SYDVKM. Trimming took off 7 bases at V and 3 bases at J, with 16 bases between the two ends. CDR3 amino acids: CASNIEQGFNQPQHF. The CDR3 nucleotides are TGTGCCAGCAATATCGAACAGGGATTCAATCAGCCCCAGCATTTT.

The CDR3 bases are TGTGCCAGCAGTTTAAGTTTCGGAGATACGCAGTATTTT. The encoded protein is CASSLSFGDTQYF. The rearrangement uses TRBV27 and TRBJ2-3; D gene ambiguous. Germline V gene lookup returns CDR1 MNHEY and CDR2 SMNVEV (reference sequence). The CDR3 contains 13 residues. V was cut by 2 bases and J by 5 bases, with 8 bases left in between.

The chain has TRBV5-1 and TRBJ2-1; 9 nucleotides agree with TRBD1. Trimming cost V 0 bases and J 6 bases; bases outside gene matches: 4. The CDR3 spans 15 residues. Germline V lookup: CDR1 SGHRS, CDR2 YFSETQ. The CDR3 protein is CASSLGGTGSNEQFF. The CDR3 nucleotides are TGCGCCAGCAGCTTGGGGGGGACAGGGTCCAATGAGCAGTTCTTC. The whole variable domain, remainder taken from reference TRBV5-1 and TRBJ2-1, is KAGVTQTPRYLIKTRGQQVTLSCSPISGHRSVSWYQQTPGQGLQFLFEYFSETQRNKGNFPGRFSGRQFSNSRSEMNVSTLELGDSALYLCASSLGGTGSNEQFFGPGTRLTVL.

This clone has only one observation. The rearrangement links TRBV30 to TRBJ2-5; no reliable D call. From germline, CDR1 is GTSNPN and CDR2 SVGIG (reference sequence). V was cut by 3 bases and J by 5 bases, with 13 bases left in between. CDR3 size: 13 residues. The CDR3, as DNA: TGTGCCTGGAGCGCAGGTCTTTGGGAGACCCAGTACTTC. Its translation is CAWSAGLWETQYF. The entire variable domain, with the rest obtained from reference TRBV30 and TRBJ2-5, is as follows: SQTIHQWPATLVQPVGSPLSLECTVEGTSNPNLYWYRQAAGRGLQLLFYSVGIGQISSEVPQNLSASRPQDRQFILSSKKLLLSDSGFYLCAWSAGLWETQYFGPGTRLLVL.

The chain combines TRBV5-8 with TRBJ1-5, with 11 bases aligning to TRBD1. Per germline, CDR1 SGHTS and CDR2 YDEGEE. V lost 2 bases to trimming and J lost 6 bases; unmatched junction nucleotides: 1. This CDR3 has 14 residues. The CDR3 sequence: CASSLGTGGQPQHF. CDR3 DNA sequence: TGTGCCAGCAGCTTAGGGACAGGGGGTCAGCCCCAGCATTTT.

The chain couples TRBV10-3 to TRBJ2-1; TRBD2 matches 10 bases. The CDR3 is 15 residues long. The trim removed 8 bases at V and 7 bases at J, leaving 11 bases unmatched. Germline V gives CDR1 ENHRY, CDR2 SYGVKD. CDR3 region: CAIGGGPSGSNEQFF. Here the CDR3 DNA reads TGTGCCATCGGGGGTGGCCCTAGCGGGAGTAATGAGCAGTTCTTC.

The genes are TRBV27 and TRBJ1-4; 9 bases are shared with TRBD1. The CDR3 extends over 14 amino acids. The V gene's germline CDR1 is MNHEY and CDR2 SMNVEV (reference sequence). V shed 2 bases, J shed 7 bases, and the junction held 2 bases outside the gene matches. The CDR3 DNA sequence: TGTGCCAGCAGTTTAGCGACAGGGGGTGAAAAACTGTTTTTT. Translation gives CASSLATGGEKLFF.

The chain carries TRBV27 and TRBJ1-1; D call uncertain. There are 13 residues in the CDR3. V lost 4 bases, J lost 1 base, and 7 bases lay in between. Germline loops: CDR1 MNHEY, CDR2 SMNVEV (reference sequence). In DNA, the CDR3 is TGTGCCAGCAGTTATACTCCGAACACTGAAGCTTTCTTT. Translated, it gives CASSYTPNTEAFF.

The J gene is TRBJ2-3, the V gene TRBV4-3; D is possibly TRBD1 (5 bases). V was pared by 0 bases and J by 5 bases, with 12 bases between. CDR1 is LGHNA, CDR2 YSLEER, per germline. This CDR3 has 15 amino acids. The CDR3 loop reads CASSQDLQGLDTQYF. As DNA, the CDR3 is TGCGCCAGCAGCCAAGATCTTCAGGGTTTAGATACGCAGTATTTT.

This rearrangement joins TRBV25-1 to TRBJ2-7, with 9 bases that match TRBD2. This CDR3 is 15 amino acids long. CDR1 is MGHDK, CDR2 SYGVNS, per germline. Trimming at V came to 6 bases and at J to 2 bases, leaving 8 bases not matched to a gene. CDR3 region: CASSRAGGNPYEQYF. CDR3 DNA: TGTGCCAGCAGCCGAGCGGGAGGAAATCCCTACGAGCAGTACTTC.

V and J are TRBV30 and TRBJ1-6, with D unclear. CDR3 length: 15 amino acids. V lost 4 bases, J lost 8 bases, and 18 bases lay in between. The germline CDR1 and CDR2 sequences are GTSNPN and SVGIG (reference sequence). CDR3 in DNA: TGTGCCTGGACCCTCTTCCGCCGGACTGATTCACCCCTCCACTTT. Amino acid sequence: CAWTLFRRTDSPLHF.

The chain couples TRBV5-1 to TRBJ2-2; TRBD2 agrees at 7 bases. This CDR3 comprises 16 residues. With V trimmed by 4 bases and J by 8 bases, 14 bases remained unmatched. The germline gives CDR1 SGHRS, CDR2 YFSETQ. The CDR3 DNA follows: TGCGCCAGCAGCCTGTCAGGTAACGGGAGGTCGGGGGAGCTGTTTTTT. Protein: CASSLSGNGRSGELFF. The variable domain in full, with the rest retrieved from reference TRBV5-1 and TRBJ2-2, is KAGVTQTPRYLIKTRGQQVTLSCSPISGHRSVSWYQQTPGQGLQFLFEYFSETQRNKGNFPGRFSGRQFSNSRSEMNVSTLELGDSALYLCASSLSGNGRSGELFFGEGSRLTVL.

This rearrangement joins TRBV27 to TRBJ2-7, with TRBD2 matching 14 bases. CDR1 MNHEY and CDR2 SMNVEV come from the germline V gene (reference sequence). The CDR3 spans 18 residues. V lost 6 bases to trimming and J lost 7 bases; unmatched junction nucleotides: 17. CDR3 coding DNA: TGTGCCAGCAGCGGAGGCCTGACTAGCGGGGGGGTTCCCCTGGAGCAGTACTTC. Protein product: CASSGGLTSGGVPLEQYF.

The rearrangement uses TRBV6-5 and TRBJ1-3, with D unresolved. The CDR3 loop spans 12 amino acids. Trimming stripped 4 bases from V and 3 bases from J, with 4 bases between. The germline V gene encodes CDR1 MNHEY and CDR2 SVGAGI. The CDR3 protein is CASSSGGNTIYF. Here the CDR3 DNA reads TGTGCCAGCAGTTCAGGTGGAAACACCATATATTTT.

V usage is TRBV29-1 and J usage is TRBJ1-2; tentative D call: TRBD1 (6 bases). Germline CDR1 is SQVTM and CDR2 is ANQGSEA. The CDR3 extends over 12 amino acids. Trimming stripped 6 bases from V and 8 bases from J, with 16 bases between. The DNA of the CDR3 is TGCAGCGTACAACCCCAGGGGTGGGGCTACACCTTC. Protein product: CSVQPQGWGYTF. The full variable domain, rest sourced from reference TRBV29-1 and TRBJ1-2, is SAVISQKPSRDICQRGTSLTIQCQVDSQVTMMFWYRQQPGQSLTLIATANQGSEATYESGFVIDKFPISRPNLTFSTLTVSNMSPEDSSIYLCSVQPQGWGYTFGSGTRLTVV.

The CDR3 DNA follows: TGTGCCTGGAGTGCATCCGCCGGGGGGGGCTACTATGGCTACACCTTC. Amino acid sequence: CAWSASAGGGYYGYTF. The genes are TRBV30 and TRBJ1-2, with a possible D match to TRBD1 (6 bases). The CDR3 is made up of 16 amino acids. Deletions cut 1 base from V and 3 bases from J, with 18 bases between. Looked up from germline, CDR1 is GTSNPN and CDR2 is SVGIG (reference sequence).

The rearrangement uses TRBV7-3 and TRBJ2-3, with D tentatively TRBD1 (5 bases). This CDR3 is 17 amino acids long. Germline assignment: CDR1 SGHTA and CDR2 FQGTGA. V was pared by 4 bases and J by 3 bases, with 20 bases between. The CDR3 here is CASSWGTGVSWTDTQYF. CDR3 nucleotides: TGTGCCAGCAGCTGGGGTACAGGCGTCAGTTGGACAGATACGCAGTATTTT.

The rearrangement uses TRBV13 and TRBJ2-5, with TRBD2 identical over 13 bases. Germline V gene lookup returns CDR1 PRHDT and CDR2 FYEKMQ (reference sequence). This CDR3 spans 16 amino acids. Unmatched junction bases numbered 3, after V lost 0 bases and J lost 5 bases. CDR3 DNA sequence: TGTGCCAGCAGCTTAGGAACTAGCGGGGGGGCCGAGACCCAGTACTTC. Translation: CASSLGTSGGAETQYF.

The genes are TRBV27 and TRBJ2-3; possible D gene TRBD2, 5 bases. Trimming took 5 bases from V and 9 from J, leaving 24 bases between them. This CDR3 region has 16 residues. CDR1 and CDR2 (germline): MNHEY, SMNVEV (reference sequence). The CDR3: CASSAPPSRGSRTQYF. The CDR3, as DNA: TGTGCCAGCAGTGCCCCGCCTTCCCGAGGGAGTAGAACGCAGTATTTT.

The V and J genes are TRBV6-1 and TRBJ1-3; D ambiguous. Germline V gene lookup returns CDR1 MNHNS and CDR2 SASEGT. The CDR3 sequence is 15 residues long. The germline V and J ends were trimmed by 8 bases and 0 bases, with 14 bases remaining between them. The chain's CDR3 is CASQLEVNSGNTIYF. CDR3 coding DNA: TGTGCCAGCCAACTGGAGGTCAACTCTGGAAACACCATATATTTT.